One TCR beta chain is described in this entry. Its target is not known. A much larger clone lies one base from this, so it may be a read error. The data were taken from a study of T-cell memory formation after mild COVID-19. The overall study: In these data, TCR clusters were largely donor specific. The study, taken as a whole, reports: Contracting CD8+ clones were enriched in EMRA, CD4+ mainly in CM and EM. Day 15 to 85 contractors were CD4/CD8 balanced; later expanders leaned CD4+.

TCRdb independently ran MiXCR on the 5' RACE reads; one entry per CDR3 protein. The sample lists fewer than 450,000 distinct CDR3 sequences; under 25% were seen once. Sequenced input: PBMCs or a T cell subset sorted from them (not recorded which). The receptor was derived from an adult woman who had mild COVID-19 (a few samples of this study predate the infection). Cell type and time point are not known.

CDR3 bases: TGTGCCACCAGCAGAGACTTAAATACAGGGGTAGGCAATCAGCCCCAGCATTTT. Translation: CATSRDLNTGVGNQPQHF. The V gene is TRBV15, the J gene TRBJ1-5; 7 nucleotides match TRBD1. The ends lost 0 bases at V and 2 bases at J; junction bases unmatched: 10. From germline, CDR1 is LNHNV and CDR2 YYDKDF (reference sequence). The CDR3 length is 18 residues.